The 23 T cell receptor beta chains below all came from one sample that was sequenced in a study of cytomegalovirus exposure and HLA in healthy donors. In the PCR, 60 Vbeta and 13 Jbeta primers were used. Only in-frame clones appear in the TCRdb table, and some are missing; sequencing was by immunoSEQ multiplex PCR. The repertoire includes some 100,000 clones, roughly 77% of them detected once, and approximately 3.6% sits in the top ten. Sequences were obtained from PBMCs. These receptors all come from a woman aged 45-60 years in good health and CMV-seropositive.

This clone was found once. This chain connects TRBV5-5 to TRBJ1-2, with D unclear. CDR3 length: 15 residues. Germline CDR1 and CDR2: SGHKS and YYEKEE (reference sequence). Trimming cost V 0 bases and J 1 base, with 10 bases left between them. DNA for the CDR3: TGTGCCAGCAGCTTGGAAGCTCAGGTTAACTATGGCTACACCTTC. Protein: CASSLEAQVNYGYTF.

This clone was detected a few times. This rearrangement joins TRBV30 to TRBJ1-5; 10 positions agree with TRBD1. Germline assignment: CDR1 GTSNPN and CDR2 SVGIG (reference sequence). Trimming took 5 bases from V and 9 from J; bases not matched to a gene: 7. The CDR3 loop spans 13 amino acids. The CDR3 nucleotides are TGTGCCTGGGGGGGACAGGGGATCGGGCCCCAGCATTTT. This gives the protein CAWGGQGIGPQHF.

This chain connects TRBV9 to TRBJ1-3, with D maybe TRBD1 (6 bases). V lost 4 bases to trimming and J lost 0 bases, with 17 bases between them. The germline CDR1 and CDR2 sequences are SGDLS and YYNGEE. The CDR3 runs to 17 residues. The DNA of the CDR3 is TGTGCCAGCAGCACCCCCATGACAGGTGGCTCTGGAAACACCATATATTTT. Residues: CASSTPMTGGSGNTIYF.

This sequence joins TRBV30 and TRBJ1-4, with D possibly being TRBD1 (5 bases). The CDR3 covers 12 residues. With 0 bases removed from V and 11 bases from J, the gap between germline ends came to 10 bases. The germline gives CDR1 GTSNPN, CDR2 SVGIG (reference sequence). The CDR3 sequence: CAWSVGRRKLFF. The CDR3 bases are TGTGCCTGGAGTGTGGGGCGTCGGAAACTGTTTTTT. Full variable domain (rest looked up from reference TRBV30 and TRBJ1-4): SQTIHQWPATLVQPVGSPLSLECTVEGTSNPNLYWYRQAAGRGLQLLFYSVGIGQISSEVPQNLSASRPQDRQFILSSKKLLLSDSGFYLCAWSVGRRKLFFGSGTQLSVL.

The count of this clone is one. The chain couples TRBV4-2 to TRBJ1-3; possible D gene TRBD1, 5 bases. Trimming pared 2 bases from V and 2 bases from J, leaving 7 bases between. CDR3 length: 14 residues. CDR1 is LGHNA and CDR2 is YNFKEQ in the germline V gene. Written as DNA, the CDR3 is TGTGCCAGCAGCCAATGGGGCGCTGGAAACACCATATATTTT. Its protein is CASSQWGAGNTIYF.

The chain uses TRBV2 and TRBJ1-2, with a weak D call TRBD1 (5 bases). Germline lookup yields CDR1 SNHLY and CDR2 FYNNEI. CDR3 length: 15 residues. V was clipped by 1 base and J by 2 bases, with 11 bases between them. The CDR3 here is CASSEETGGNYGYTF. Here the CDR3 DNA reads TGTGCCAGCAGTGAAGAGACGGGGGGGAACTATGGCTACACCTTC.

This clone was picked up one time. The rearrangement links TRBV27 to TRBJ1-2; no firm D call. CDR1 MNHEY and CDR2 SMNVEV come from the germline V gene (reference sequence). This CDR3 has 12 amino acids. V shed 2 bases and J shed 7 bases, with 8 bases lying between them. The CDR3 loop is CASSLRGSGYTF. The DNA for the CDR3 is TGTGCCAGCAGTTTAAGAGGGAGTGGCTACACCTTC.

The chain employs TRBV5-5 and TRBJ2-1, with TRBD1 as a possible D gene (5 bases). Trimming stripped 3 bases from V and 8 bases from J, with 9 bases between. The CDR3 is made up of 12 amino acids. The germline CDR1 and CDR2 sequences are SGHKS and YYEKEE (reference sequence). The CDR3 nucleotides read TGTGCCAGCAGCTCCGCAGGGTATGAGCAGTTCTTC. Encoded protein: CASSSAGYEQFF.

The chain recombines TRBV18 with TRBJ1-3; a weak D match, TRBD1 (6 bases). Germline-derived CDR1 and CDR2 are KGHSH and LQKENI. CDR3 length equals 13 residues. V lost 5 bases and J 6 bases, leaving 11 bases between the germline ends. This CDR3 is CASSSDRQNTIYF. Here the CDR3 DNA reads TGTGCCAGCTCATCAGACAGGCAAAACACCATATATTTT. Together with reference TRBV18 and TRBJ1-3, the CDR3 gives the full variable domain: NAGVMQNPRHLVRRRGQEARLRCSPMKGHSHVYWYRQLPEEGLKFMVYLQKENIIDESGMPKERFSAEFPKEGPSILRIQQVVRGDSAAYFCASSSDRQNTIYFGEGSWLTVV.

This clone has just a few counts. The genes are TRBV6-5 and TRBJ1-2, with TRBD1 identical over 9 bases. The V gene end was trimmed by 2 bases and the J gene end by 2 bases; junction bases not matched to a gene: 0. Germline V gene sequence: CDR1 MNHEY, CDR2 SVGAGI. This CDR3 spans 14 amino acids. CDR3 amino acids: CASSYGTGNYGYTF. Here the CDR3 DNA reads TGTGCCAGCAGTTACGGGACAGGGAACTATGGCTACACCTTC.

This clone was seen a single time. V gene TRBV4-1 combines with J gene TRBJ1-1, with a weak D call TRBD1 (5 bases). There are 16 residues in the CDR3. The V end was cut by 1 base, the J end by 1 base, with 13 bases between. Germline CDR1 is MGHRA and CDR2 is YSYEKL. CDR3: CASSQVAGQGNTEAFF. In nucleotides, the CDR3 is TGCGCCAGCAGCCAAGTGGCAGGCCAGGGGAACACTGAAGCTTTCTTT.

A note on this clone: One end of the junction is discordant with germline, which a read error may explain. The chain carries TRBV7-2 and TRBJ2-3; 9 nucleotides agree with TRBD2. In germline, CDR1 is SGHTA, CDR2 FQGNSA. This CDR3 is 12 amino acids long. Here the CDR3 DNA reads TGTGCCAGCAGCTTAGCCGGGACTAGCAGGTTTTTT. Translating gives CASSLAGTSRFF.

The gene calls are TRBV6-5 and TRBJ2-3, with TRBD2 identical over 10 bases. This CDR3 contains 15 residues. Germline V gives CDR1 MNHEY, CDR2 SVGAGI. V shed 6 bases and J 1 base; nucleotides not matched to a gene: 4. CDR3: CASRPLAGGTDTQYF. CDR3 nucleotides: TGTGCCAGCAGGCCCCTAGCGGGGGGCACAGATACGCAGTATTTT.

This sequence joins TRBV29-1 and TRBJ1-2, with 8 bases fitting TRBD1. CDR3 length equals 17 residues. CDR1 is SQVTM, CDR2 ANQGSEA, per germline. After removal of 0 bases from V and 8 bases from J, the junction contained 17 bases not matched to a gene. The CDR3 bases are TGCAGCGTTGAAGAGGCAAGAGCAGGGGGCGTTTTTAAAGGCTACACCTTC. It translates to CSVEEARAGGVFKGYTF.

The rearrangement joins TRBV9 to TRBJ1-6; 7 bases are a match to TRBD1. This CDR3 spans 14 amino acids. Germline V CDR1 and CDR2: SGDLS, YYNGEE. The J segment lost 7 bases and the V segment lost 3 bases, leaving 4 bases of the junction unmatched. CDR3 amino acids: CASSAGTVNSPLHF. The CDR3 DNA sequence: TGTGCCAGCAGCGCCGGGACAGTGAATTCACCCCTCCACTTT.

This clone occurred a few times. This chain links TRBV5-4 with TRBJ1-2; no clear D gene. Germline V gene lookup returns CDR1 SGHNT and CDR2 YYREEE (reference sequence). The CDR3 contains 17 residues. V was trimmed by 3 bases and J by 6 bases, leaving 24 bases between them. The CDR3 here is CASSSPGSPSLSNGYTF. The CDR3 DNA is TGTGCCAGCAGCTCCCCGGGGAGCCCTTCATTATCCAATGGCTACACCTTC.

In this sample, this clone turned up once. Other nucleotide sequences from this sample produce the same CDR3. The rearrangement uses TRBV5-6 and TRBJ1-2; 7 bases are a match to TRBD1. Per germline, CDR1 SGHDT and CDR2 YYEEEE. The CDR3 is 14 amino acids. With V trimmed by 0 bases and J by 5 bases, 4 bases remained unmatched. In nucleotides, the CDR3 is TGTGCCAGCAGCTTGGGACAGGGCAATTATGGCTACACCTTC. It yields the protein CASSLGQGNYGYTF.

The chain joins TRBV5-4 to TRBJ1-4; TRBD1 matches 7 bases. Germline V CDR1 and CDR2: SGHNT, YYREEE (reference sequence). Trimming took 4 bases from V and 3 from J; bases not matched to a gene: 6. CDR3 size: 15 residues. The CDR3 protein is CASSPTGDPNEKLFF. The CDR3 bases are TGTGCCAGCAGCCCAACAGGGGACCCTAATGAAAAACTGTTTTTT.

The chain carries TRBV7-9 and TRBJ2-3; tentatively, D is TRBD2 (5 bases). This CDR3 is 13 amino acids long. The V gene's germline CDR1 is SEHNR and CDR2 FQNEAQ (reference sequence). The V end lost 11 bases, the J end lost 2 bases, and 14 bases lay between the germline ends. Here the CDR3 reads CARAGADTDTQYF. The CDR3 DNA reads TGTGCCCGGGCGGGTGCTGACACAGATACGCAGTATTTT.

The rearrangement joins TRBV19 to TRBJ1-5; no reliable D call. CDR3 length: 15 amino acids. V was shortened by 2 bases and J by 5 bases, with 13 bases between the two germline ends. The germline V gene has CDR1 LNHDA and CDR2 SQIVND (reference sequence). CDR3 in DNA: TGTGCCAGTAGTATAAGATTTGTGGGAGATCAGCCCCAGCATTTT. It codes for CASSIRFVGDQPQHF.

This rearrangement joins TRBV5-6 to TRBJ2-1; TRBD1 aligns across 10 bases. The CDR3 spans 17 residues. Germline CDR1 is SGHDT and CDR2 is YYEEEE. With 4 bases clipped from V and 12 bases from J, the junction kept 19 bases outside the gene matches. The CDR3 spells CASSRRSGTGAQHGQFF. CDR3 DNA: TGTGCCAGCAGCCGACGTTCCGGGACAGGGGCCCAGCATGGGCAGTTCTTC.

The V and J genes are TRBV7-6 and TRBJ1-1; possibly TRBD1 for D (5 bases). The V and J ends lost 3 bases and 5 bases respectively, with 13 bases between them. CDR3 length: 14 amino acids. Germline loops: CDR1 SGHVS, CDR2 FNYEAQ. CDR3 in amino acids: CASSLGQGLTEAFF. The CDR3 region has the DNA TGTGCCAGCAGCTTGGGGCAGGGACTGACTGAAGCTTTCTTT.

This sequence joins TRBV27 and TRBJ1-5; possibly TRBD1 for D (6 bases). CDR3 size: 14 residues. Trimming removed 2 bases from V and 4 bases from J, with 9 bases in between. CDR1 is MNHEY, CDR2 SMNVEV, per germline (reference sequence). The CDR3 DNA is TGTGCCAGCAGTTTAGGGGGCACGAATCAGCCCCAGCATTTT. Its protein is CASSLGGTNQPQHF.